A single sample gave rise to the 9 T cell receptor beta chains below, sequenced in a study of blood T cells in healthy people across ages. Sample-barcoded 5' priming and a J-beta primer mix drove a second PCR of roughly 7 to 11 cycles. TCRdb itself ran the 5' RACE reads through MiXCR, one entry per CDR3 protein. Of over 1,500,000 distinct CDR3 sequences detected, less than 50% appear once; the ten largest clones hold less than 2.5%. The specimen was blood. These receptors all stem from a woman aged 40 to 50 in good health.

The V call is TRBV6-2 or TRBV6-3, the J call TRBJ2-1, with a tentative D call TRBD2 (5 bases). The V and J ends lost 5 bases and 0 bases respectively, with 14 bases between them. The germline V gene has CDR1 MNHEY and CDR2 SVGEGT. The CDR3 has 16 residues. The CDR3, as DNA: TGTGCCAGCAGTGCACATAGCGCGAGCTCCTACAATGAGCAGTTCTTC. Residues: CASSAHSASSYNEQFF.

The V call is TRBV6-1, the J call TRBJ2-7, with D possibly being TRBD1 (5 bases). CDR3 length: 13 residues. Per the germline V gene, CDR1 is MNHNS and CDR2 is SASEGT. V lost 7 bases and J lost 6, with 16 bases in between. The CDR3, as DNA: TGTGCCAGCAACTGGGGTCCCAGGGCCGAGCAGTACTTC. This codes for CASNWGPRAEQYF.

This rearrangement joins TRBV10-3 to TRBJ1-5; the D gene is possibly TRBD1 (6 bases). The ends were cut back, 4 bases at V and 7 bases at J, with 14 bases in the middle. The germline V gene encodes CDR1 ENHRY and CDR2 SYGVKD. The CDR3 sequence is 14 residues long. Here the CDR3 reads CAISVGGREQPQHF. The CDR3 region has the DNA TGTGCCATCAGTGTGGGGGGGCGAGAACAGCCCCAGCATTTT.

The chain couples TRBV4-3 to TRBJ2-1; tentatively, D is TRBD1 (6 bases). The CDR3 spans 13 residues. The V end was cut by 4 bases, the J end by 8 bases, with 12 bases between. Looked up from germline, CDR1 is LGHNA and CDR2 is YSLEER. In DNA, the CDR3 is TGCGCCAGCAGCCTCTCTACAGGGTATGAGCAGTTCTTC. Its translation: CASSLSTGYEQFF.

To note about this clonotype: A junction boundary mismatches the germline segment, possibly from a read error. This chain links TRBV14 with TRBJ2-1; 9 nucleotides line up with TRBD2. Per the germline V gene, CDR1 is SGHDN and CDR2 is FVKESK. This CDR3 has 15 amino acids. Here the CDR3 DNA reads TGTACCAGCAGCCAAGTAGCGGGAGACTACAATGAGCAGTTCTTC. Amino acids: CTSSQVAGDYNEQFF.

V is TRBV20-1 and J is TRBJ1-4; D perhaps matches TRBD1 (5 bases). Germline CDR1 DFQATT, CDR2 SNEGSKA (reference sequence). This CDR3 region has 15 residues. The ends were cut back, 0 bases at V and 7 bases at J, with 15 bases in the middle. The CDR3 DNA is TGCAGTGCTAGAGACCCTGCAGGGTTCAGTGAAAAACTGTTTTTT. This gives the protein CSARDPAGFSEKLFF.

This clonotype turned up a few times. The chain has TRBV6-6 and TRBJ2-3, with 8 bases lining up with TRBD2. Looked up from germline, CDR1 is MNHNY and CDR2 is SVGAGI (reference sequence). The CDR3 spans 14 residues. Trimming took 4 bases from V and 3 from J; bases not matched to a gene: 3. CDR3 protein: CASSLRGVTDTQYF. The CDR3 coding sequence is TGTGCCAGCAGTTTGCGGGGGGTGACAGATACGCAGTATTTT.

The chain recombines TRBV7-4 with TRBJ1-1; D is unresolved. CDR1 is SGHVT, CDR2 SQSDAQ, per germline. The CDR3 length is 16 residues. V was clipped by 3 bases and J by 2 bases, with 16 bases between them. CDR3 in amino acids: CASSFLKWVSNTEAFF. The CDR3 DNA is TGTGCCAGCAGCTTCTTAAAGTGGGTTTCCAACACTGAAGCTTTCTTT.

V usage is TRBV4-3 and J usage is TRBJ1-2; D ambiguous. This CDR3 is built from 15 residues. The germline gives CDR1 LGHNA, CDR2 YSLEER. Trimming took 3 bases from V and 6 from J, leaving 17 bases between them. The CDR3 loop reads CASSHSGIHIHGYTF. The CDR3 DNA reads TGCGCCAGCAGCCACTCAGGAATCCATATCCATGGCTACACCTTC.